One T cell receptor (beta chain) is described in this entry. A much larger clone sits a single nucleotide away, making a read error possible. This entry belongs to a study of blood T cells in healthy people across ages. This CDR3 contains 15 residues. Then a second PCR, running roughly 6 to 11 cycles, was carried out with a sample-barcoded 5' primer and a J-beta primer mix. Using its own MiXCR run on the 5' RACE reads, TCRdb lists one record per CDR3 protein. The sample has approximately 810,000 distinct CDR3 sequences, about 37% seen once. Healthy individuals of Caucasian origin from Russia, aged roughly 6 to 90, served as donors.

What was sequenced was blood. This clonotype was obtained from a man aged 18 to 29 in good health. The chain is built from TRBV12-3 or TRBV12-4 and TRBJ1-4, with a tentative D call TRBD1 (5 bases). The CDR3 loop reads CASGLAGATNEKLFF. CDR3 DNA sequence: TGTGCCAGCGGTTTAGCGGGGGCAACTAATGAAAAACTGTTTTTT.